A few counts support the clone carrying this TCR beta chain. The length of the CDR3 is 17 residues. Looked up from germline, CDR1 is MNHEY and CDR2 is SVGEGT. Germline trimming cut 5 bases from V and 8 bases from J; bases unmatched to any gene: 18. These data come from a study of T-cell memory formation after mild COVID-19. Study details: Largely, the TCR clusters proved donor specific.

TCRdb reanalysed the 5' RACE reads using MiXCR and keeps one entry per CDR3 protein. The sample includes approximately 190,000 distinct CDR3 sequences, about 17% of them seen just once. This receptor was identified in an adult woman who had mild COVID-19 (a few samples of this study predate the infection). Cell type and time point are not known. Source material: PBMCs or a T cell subset sorted from them (not recorded which). The rearrangement links TRBV6-2 or TRBV6-3 to TRBJ1-2; 9 nucleotides match TRBD1. CDR3 in amino acids: CASSTPRRAQGQGGYTF. The CDR3 DNA is TGTGCCAGCAGTACCCCCCGGCGAGCCCAAGGACAGGGGGGCTACACCTTC.